These 26 T cell receptor beta chains were all obtained from the same sample, sequenced in a study of T-cell memory formation after mild COVID-19. TCRdb re-derived calls from the 5' RACE reads in MiXCR, one entry per CDR3 protein. Of some 330,000 distinct CDR3 sequences listed, more than 20% are singletons. The source material was PBMCs or a T cell subset sorted from them (not recorded which). The receptors shown here come from an adult woman who had mild COVID-19 (a few samples of this study predate the infection). Cell type and time point are not known.

The chain employs TRBV3-1 and TRBJ2-7; D assignment may be TRBD1 or TRBD2 (5 bases each). The CDR3 consists of 13 residues. Per germline, CDR1 LGHDT and CDR2 YNNKEL (reference sequence). With 1 base removed from V and 4 bases from J, the gap between germline ends came to 8 bases. The CDR3 bases are TGTGCCAGCAGCCAAGGGGACGGATACGAGCAGTACTTC. Protein product: CASSQGDGYEQYF.

The chain uses TRBV30 and TRBJ2-2, with D possibly being TRBD1 (5 bases). Germline CDR1 and CDR2: GTSNPN and SVGIG (reference sequence). This CDR3 has 16 residues. V was clipped by 2 bases and J by 4 bases, with 17 bases between them. CDR3 amino acids: CAWSIGVLPGTGELFF. The CDR3 DNA is TGTGCCTGGAGTATAGGGGTACTACCGGGCACCGGGGAGCTGTTTTTT. The variable domain in full, with the rest retrieved from reference TRBV30 and TRBJ2-2, is SQTIHQWPATLVQPVGSPLSLECTVEGTSNPNLYWYRQAAGRGLQLLFYSVGIGQISSEVPQNLSASRPQDRQFILSSKKLLLSDSGFYLCAWSIGVLPGTGELFFGEGSRLTVL.

This clonotype came up a few times. The chain recombines TRBV18 with TRBJ1-1; TRBD1 agrees at 12 bases. This CDR3 comprises 18 residues. Germline loops: CDR1 KGHSH, CDR2 LQKENI. V trimming: 2 bases; J trimming: 3 bases; junction bases outside the gene matches: 10. The DNA of the CDR3 is TGTGCCAGCTCACCAAGGGCCGGGACAGGGGGCGAAGACACTGAAGCTTTCTTT. It is translated as CASSPRAGTGGEDTEAFF.

This clonotype has a handful of counts. V usage is TRBV5-1 and J usage is TRBJ2-7; D unresolved. This CDR3 has 13 residues. Germline lookup yields CDR1 SGHRS and CDR2 YFSETQ. Trimming took 0 bases from V and 1 from J, leaving 5 bases between them. CDR3 loop: CASSLDPSYEQYF. In DNA form, the CDR3 reads TGCGCCAGCAGCTTGGACCCGTCCTACGAGCAGTACTTC.

This clonotype was recorded once. The genes are TRBV15 and TRBJ1-2; D is undetermined. This CDR3 comprises 13 residues. Germline V CDR1 and CDR2: LNHNV, YYDKDF (reference sequence). V lost 3 bases and J 0 bases, leaving 5 bases between the germline ends. The CDR3 DNA sequence: TGTGCCACCAGCAGGGATTCTAACTATGGCTACACCTTC. This translates into CATSRDSNYGYTF.

The rearrangement links TRBV15 to TRBJ1-1; the D is unclear. V dropped 5 bases and J dropped 0 bases, with 19 bases sitting between them. The CDR3 totals 17 residues. Germline CDR1 and CDR2: LNHNV and YYDKDF (reference sequence). CDR3 nucleotide sequence: TGTGCCACCAGCCATGGGGTGGTAGCGGCCCTGAACACTGAAGCTTTCTTT. Its translation is CATSHGVVAALNTEAFF.

The J gene is TRBJ1-2, the V gene TRBV4-1, with TRBD1 identical over 9 bases. The V segment lost 4 bases and the J segment 4 bases; nucleotides outside the gene matches: 7. CDR3 length: 15 amino acids. The germline CDR1 and CDR2 sequences are MGHRA and YSYEKL. The CDR3 region is CASSPRDRDPYGYTF. The CDR3 DNA reads as TGCGCCAGCAGCCCCAGGGACAGGGATCCCTATGGCTACACCTTC.

This clonotype was seen only a few times. The V and J genes are TRBV12-3 or TRBV12-4 and TRBJ1-1; the D gene is possibly TRBD1 (5 bases). V dropped 7 bases and J dropped 3 bases, with 9 bases sitting between them. CDR3 length: 12 amino acids. CDR3 nucleotide sequence: TGTGCCAGCAACGGGGGTTACACTGAAGCTTTCTTT. This gives the protein CASNGGYTEAFF.

The sample holds a few counts of this clonotype. The chain links TRBV7-8 to TRBJ2-3; D gene ambiguous. V was trimmed by 5 bases and J by 5 bases, leaving 14 bases between them. The CDR3 extends over 14 amino acids. Germline loops: CDR1 SGHVS, CDR2 FQNEAQ. CDR3 in amino acids: CASSLRNPRDTQYF. For the CDR3, the DNA is TGTGCCAGCAGCCTCCGAAACCCTAGAGATACGCAGTATTTT.

The chain couples TRBV24-1 to TRBJ2-1; TRBD2 aligns across 7 bases. The J segment lost 2 bases and the V segment lost 0 bases, leaving 3 bases of the junction unmatched. CDR1 KGHDR and CDR2 SFDVKD come from the germline V gene. This CDR3 is built from 16 residues. The DNA for the CDR3 is TGTGCCACCAGTGATTTGCGGGCGGGAGCCTACAATGAGCAGTTCTTC. It translates to CATSDLRAGAYNEQFF.

The chain links TRBV15 to TRBJ2-2; D call uncertain. Germline V gene sequence: CDR1 LNHNV, CDR2 YYDKDF (reference sequence). This CDR3 has 18 residues. Trimming removed 0 bases from V and 4 bases from J, with 18 bases in between. The CDR3: CATSRDHPSSYGTGELFF. CDR3 bases: TGTGCCACCAGCAGAGATCACCCCTCTAGTTACGGCACCGGGGAGCTGTTTTTT.

This clonotype has only a few counts. The gene calls are TRBV2 and TRBJ1-6; 11 bases are a match to TRBD1. Germline-derived CDR1 and CDR2 are SNHLY and FYNNEI. This CDR3 is 17 amino acids long. The V gene end was trimmed by 6 bases and the J gene end by 7 bases; junction bases not matched to a gene: 11. The CDR3 loop reads CASSELGQGAWNSPLHF. The DNA of the CDR3 is TGTGCCAGCAGCGAACTCGGACAGGGGGCCTGGAATTCACCCCTCCACTTT.

The V and J genes are TRBV18 and TRBJ1-1; D is perhaps TRBD1 (5 bases). V lost 3 bases and J 12 bases, leaving 17 bases between the germline ends. This CDR3 has 13 amino acids. From germline, CDR1 is KGHSH and CDR2 LQKENI. The CDR3 region has the DNA TGTGCCAGCTCACCTCGGGACCCCCCGGCCTCTTTCTTT. Protein sequence: CASSPRDPPASFF.

V and J are TRBV7-6 and TRBJ2-1, with TRBD1 as a possible D gene (5 bases). The V end lost 0 bases, the J end lost 5 bases, and 14 bases lay between the germline ends. Germline loops: CDR1 SGHVS, CDR2 FNYEAQ. The CDR3 is made up of 16 amino acids. DNA of the CDR3: TGTGCCAGCAGCTTAGCCAGGGTCGGTAGAGACAATGAGCAGTTCTTC. Translating gives CASSLARVGRDNEQFF.

This rearrangement joins TRBV5-6 to TRBJ1-1; unclear D gene. V was clipped by 2 bases and J by 6 bases, with 11 bases between them. The length of the CDR3 is 13 residues. Germline V gives CDR1 SGHDT, CDR2 YYEEEE. DNA of the CDR3: TGTGCCAGCAGCTTACGACGGACGGCTGAAGCTTTCTTT. This encodes CASSLRRTAEAFF.

The gene calls are TRBV6-2 or TRBV6-3 and TRBJ2-3; TRBD2 matches 11 bases. CDR3 length equals 17 residues. In germline, CDR1 is MNHEY, CDR2 SVGEGT. J gave up 1 base and V 4 bases, and 7 bases lay outside the gene matches. In DNA form, the CDR3 reads TGTGCCAGCAGTTTTAAAACTAGCGGGAGTCGCACAGATACGCAGTATTTT. Protein: CASSFKTSGSRTDTQYF.

The chain joins TRBV7-2 to TRBJ2-7; D might be TRBD1 (5 bases). Trimming left V 5 bases short and J 3 bases short, with 8 bases between. Germline V gene lookup returns CDR1 SGHTA and CDR2 FQGNSA. The CDR3 is 12 amino acids. This CDR3 reads CASSITGYEQYF. Written as DNA, the CDR3 is TGTGCCAGCAGCATAACAGGCTACGAGCAGTACTTC.

The gene calls are TRBV19 and TRBJ2-7; D is ambiguous. CDR3 size: 13 residues. The germline gives CDR1 LNHDA, CDR2 SQIVND (reference sequence). V was clipped by 2 bases and J by 3 bases, with 8 bases between them. The CDR3 reads CASSITQDYEQYF. The CDR3 bases are TGTGCCAGTAGTATAACTCAGGACTACGAGCAGTACTTC.

This clonotype was counted a few times. The chain recombines TRBV4-3 with TRBJ2-5, with 8 nucleotides matching TRBD2. Looked up from germline, CDR1 is LGHNA and CDR2 is YSLEER. The CDR3 runs 15 residues. Trimming at V came to 4 bases and at J to 1 base, leaving 5 bases not matched to a gene. DNA for the CDR3: TGCGCCAGCAGCCGAGCGGGAGTTACCCAAGAGACCCAGTACTTC. Translating gives CASSRAGVTQETQYF.

The table lists this clonotype with a few counts. The chain carries TRBV7-9 and TRBJ1-1; weak D call: TRBD1 (5 bases). V lost 4 bases and J 4 bases, leaving 13 bases between the germline ends. Germline V lookup: CDR1 SEHNR, CDR2 FQNEAQ (reference sequence). The CDR3 covers 14 residues. The CDR3 here is CASSSYQGSTEAFF. As DNA, the CDR3 is TGTGCCAGCAGCTCTTATCAGGGATCCACTGAAGCTTTCTTT.

This clonotype appeared a few times. The chain recombines TRBV4-3 with TRBJ1-2; the D is unclear. The CDR3 covers 16 residues. Germline assignment: CDR1 LGHNA and CDR2 YSLEER. V was trimmed by 0 bases and J by 1 base, leaving 12 bases between them. CDR3 sequence (DNA): TGCGCCAGCAGCCAAGATTTAGGAAGCAGTAACTATGGCTACACCTTC. It specifies CASSQDLGSSNYGYTF.

The table lists this clonotype with a few counts. The chain is built from TRBV24-1 and TRBJ2-5, with D possibly TRBD1 on 6 matching bases. V was cut by 3 bases and J by 5 bases, with 15 bases left in between. The CDR3 sequence is 15 residues long. Per the germline V gene, CDR1 is KGHDR and CDR2 is SFDVKD. The CDR3 nucleotides are TGTGCCACCAGTGATAAGACAGGCCTCGGGGAGACCCAGTACTTC. Translation gives CATSDKTGLGETQYF.

This clonotype was picked up a small number of times. This chain links TRBV12-3 or TRBV12-4 with TRBJ2-1; no clear D gene. Deletions cut 1 base from V and 12 bases from J, with 10 bases between. There are 12 residues in the CDR3. CDR3 DNA sequence: TGTGCCAGCAGTTTAGGGGCAACGCCGCAGTTCTTC. Translation: CASSLGATPQFF.

The table lists this clonotype with a few counts. The rearrangement uses TRBV12-3 or TRBV12-4 and TRBJ2-1; TRBD2 aligns across 8 bases. CDR3 size: 14 residues. J was trimmed by 8 bases and V by 2 bases; bases with no gene match: 5. The CDR3 sequence is CASSLRAGGDEQFF. The CDR3 region has the DNA TGTGCCAGCAGTTTACGGGCGGGGGGCGATGAGCAGTTCTTC.

Here the CDR3 reads CASSLAVETYGYTF. The CDR3 region has the DNA TGTGCCAGCAGCTTAGCTGTGGAAACCTATGGCTACACCTTC. The chain employs TRBV13 and TRBJ1-2, with D uncertain. V was shortened by 1 base and J by 4 bases, with 10 bases between the two germline ends. The germline V gene encodes CDR1 PRHDT and CDR2 FYEKMQ (reference sequence). CDR3 size: 14 residues. Full variable domain (rest looked up from reference TRBV13 and TRBJ1-2): AAGVIQSPRHLIKEKRETATLKCYPIPRHDTVYWYQQGPGQDPQFLISFYEKMQSDKGSIPDRFSAQQFSDYHSELNMSSLELGDSALYFCASSLAVETYGYTFGSGTRLTVV.

This clonotype appeared a few times. The chain is built from TRBV7-2 and TRBJ1-5; tentatively, D is TRBD1 (6 bases). The CDR3 totals 17 residues. The germline V gene encodes CDR1 SGHTA and CDR2 FQGNSA. Trimming took off 2 bases at V and 0 bases at J, with 14 bases between the two ends. The CDR3, as DNA: TGTGCCAGCAGCTTAATGGCGGCAGGGGTTAGCAATCAGCCCCAGCATTTT. It is translated as CASSLMAAGVSNQPQHF.